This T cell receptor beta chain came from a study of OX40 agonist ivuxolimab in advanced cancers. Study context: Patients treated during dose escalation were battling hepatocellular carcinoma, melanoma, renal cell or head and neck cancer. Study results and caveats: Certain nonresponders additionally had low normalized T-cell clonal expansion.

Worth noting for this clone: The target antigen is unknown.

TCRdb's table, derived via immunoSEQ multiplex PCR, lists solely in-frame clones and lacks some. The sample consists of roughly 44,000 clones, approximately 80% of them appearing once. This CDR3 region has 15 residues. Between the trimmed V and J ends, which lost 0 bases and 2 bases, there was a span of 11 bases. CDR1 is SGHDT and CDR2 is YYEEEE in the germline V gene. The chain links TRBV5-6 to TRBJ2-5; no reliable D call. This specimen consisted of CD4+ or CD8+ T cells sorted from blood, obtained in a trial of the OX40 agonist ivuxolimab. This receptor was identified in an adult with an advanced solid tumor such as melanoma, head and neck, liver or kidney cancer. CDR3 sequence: CASSLVPQAQETQYF. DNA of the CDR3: TGTGCCAGCAGCTTGGTACCGCAGGCACAAGAGACCCAGTACTTC.